This entry lists 32 T cell receptor beta chains sequenced from one sample in a study of blood T cell repertoires in COVID-19. Repertoires were generated with immunoSEQ multiplex PCR, while TCRdb's copy carries only in-frame clones and drops some. Among roughly 120,000 clones listed, approximately 89% were seen once. The source material was peripheral blood. All receptors come from a woman aged 80 or over with COVID-19, enrolled during active disease.

To note about this clone: Other DNA sequences within the sample encode an identical CDR3. The chain uses TRBV7-9 and TRBJ2-3; TRBD1 might be the D (5 bases). The CDR3 extends over 14 amino acids. Germline assignment: CDR1 SEHNR and CDR2 FQNEAQ (reference sequence). Trimming cost V 3 bases and J 2 bases, with 9 bases left between them. The CDR3 DNA follows: TGTGCCAGCAGCTTGGGGCAGTACACAGATACGCAGTATTTT. It specifies CASSLGQYTDTQYF.

The chain links TRBV2 to TRBJ1-1; the match to TRBD1 covers 7 bases. Trimming at V came to 6 bases and at J to 4 bases, leaving 11 bases not matched to a gene. CDR1 is SNHLY, CDR2 FYNNEI, per germline. The CDR3 consists of 15 residues. In nucleotides, the CDR3 is TGTGCCAGCAGGCTCCGACAGGGCGGAACCACTGAAGCTTTCTTT. Its translation: CASRLRQGGTTEAFF.

The table lists this clone with a count of one. The chain couples TRBV2 to TRBJ1-1, with TRBD1 as a possible D gene (5 bases). The CDR3 covers 16 residues. V was clipped by 0 bases and J by 0 bases, with 11 bases between them. Per germline, CDR1 SNHLY and CDR2 FYNNEI. The CDR3 nucleotides read TGTGCCAGCAGTGAAGCCCAGGGAATGTTGAACACTGAAGCTTTCTTT. Translation: CASSEAQGMLNTEAFF.

V and J are TRBV5-4 and TRBJ2-1, with 7 bases matching TRBD2. Germline V gene data show CDR1 as SGHNT and CDR2 as YYREEE (reference sequence). The CDR3 has 17 amino acids. J gave up 9 bases and V 3 bases, and 18 bases lay outside the gene matches. The CDR3 is CASSSGSAGVTLGEQFF. Written as DNA, the CDR3 is TGTGCCAGCAGCTCCGGCAGTGCGGGAGTCACTCTAGGTGAGCAGTTCTTC.

This chain connects TRBV7-2 to TRBJ1-6; the D gene is possibly TRBD1 (5 bases). V lost 6 bases and J lost 10, with 13 bases in between. Germline V gives CDR1 SGHTA, CDR2 FQGNSA. This CDR3 has 13 residues. This CDR3 reads CASSDAGGSPLHF. In nucleotides, the CDR3 is TGTGCCAGCAGTGACGCGGGGGGATCACCCCTCCACTTT.

The V gene is TRBV29-1, the J gene TRBJ2-5, with TRBD2 matching over 7 bases. The CDR3 is made up of 12 amino acids. V trimming: 4 bases; J trimming: 5 bases; junction bases outside the gene matches: 4. Germline CDR1 and CDR2: SQVTM and ANQGSEA. The CDR3: CSVGREGETQYF. The CDR3 DNA sequence: TGCAGCGTTGGTAGGGAGGGGGAGACCCAGTACTTC.

The genes are TRBV27 and TRBJ2-4; TRBD2 aligns across 8 bases. The V and J ends lost 3 bases and 0 bases, in that order; junction bases with no gene match: 13. Germline V CDR1 and CDR2: MNHEY, SMNVEV (reference sequence). The CDR3 totals 19 residues. The CDR3 nucleotides read TGTGCCAGCAGTTTGTCCGGGGCGGGAGGAACCTTAGCCAAAAACATTCAGTACTTC. Translating it yields CASSLSGAGGTLAKNIQYF.

The chain uses TRBV2 and TRBJ2-3; 16 bases align to TRBD2. The CDR3 consists of 17 residues. V was pared by 6 bases and J by 6 bases, with 9 bases of the junction left unmatched. Germline V gene data show CDR1 as SNHLY and CDR2 as FYNNEI. The CDR3 protein is CASSAGTSGRAIDTQYF. In DNA, the CDR3 is TGTGCCAGCAGCGCCGGGACTAGCGGGAGGGCCATCGATACGCAGTATTTT.

This chain connects TRBV5-6 to TRBJ1-1, with TRBD1 as a possible D gene (6 bases). Germline loops: CDR1 SGHDT, CDR2 YYEEEE. Between the trimmed V and J ends, which lost 1 base and 2 bases, there was a span of 18 bases. The CDR3 has 17 amino acids. The CDR3 nucleotides read TGTGCCAGCAGCTTGTTTCGTACAGGGACCTCAAACACTGAAGCTTTCTTT. It is translated as CASSLFRTGTSNTEAFF.

This clone has a handful of counts. V and J are TRBV4-2 and TRBJ2-2; 10 positions match TRBD1. The junction had 5 bases not matched to a gene; V was cut back by 4 bases and J by 6 bases. The germline CDR1 and CDR2 sequences are LGHNA and YNFKEQ. This CDR3 has 15 residues. CDR3 in DNA: TGTGCCAGCAGCCGACCGGGACAGGGGTCCGGGGAGCTGTTTTTT. This encodes CASSRPGQGSGELFF.

The chain uses TRBV5-3 and TRBJ2-6; TRBD1 agrees at 9 bases. TRBV5-3 is an ORF for which the function is uncertain. Losses at the gene ends were 2 bases for V and 2 bases for J; bases not matched to a gene: 2. This CDR3 has 16 amino acids. The CDR3 spells CARSFDRGTGANVLTF. DNA of the CDR3: TGTGCCAGAAGCTTCGACAGGGGGACTGGGGCCAACGTCCTGACTTTC.

This chain links TRBV3-1 (or the pseudogene TRBV3-2) with TRBJ1-4, with no clear D. V was cut by 4 bases and J by 8 bases, with 11 bases left in between. Germline V gene sequence: CDR1 LGHDT, CDR2 YNNKEL (reference sequence). The CDR3 is 13 amino acids. CDR3 amino acids: CASSPLAGEKLFF. The DNA for the CDR3 is TGTGCCAGCAGCCCCTTAGCGGGAGAAAAACTGTTTTTT.

CDR3 DNA: TGTGCCAGCAGGTTCGACGGGGACAGGGGCACCTACGAGCAGTACTTC. This gives the protein CASRFDGDRGTYEQYF. The chain couples TRBV25-1 to TRBJ2-7; the match to TRBD1 covers 10 bases. The germline V gene has CDR1 MGHDK and CDR2 SYGVNS. The V segment lost 6 bases and the J segment 2 bases; nucleotides outside the gene matches: 10. This CDR3 has 16 residues.

This clone was recorded at least ten times. The rearrangement joins TRBV18 to TRBJ2-7, with TRBD2 identical over 10 bases. The ends lost 4 bases at V and 3 bases at J; junction bases unmatched: 9. This CDR3 spans 16 amino acids. Germline V gene sequence: CDR1 KGHSH, CDR2 LQKENI. The chain's CDR3 is CASSRAVPSGSYEQYF. The CDR3 DNA follows: TGTGCCAGCTCACGGGCTGTTCCTAGCGGGAGCTACGAGCAGTACTTC.

The chain couples TRBV6-5 to TRBJ1-6, with D perhaps matching TRBD1 (6 bases). The germline V gene has CDR1 MNHEY and CDR2 SVGAGI. CDR3 size: 15 residues. Trimming cost V 6 bases and J 8 bases, with 17 bases left between them. The CDR3 is CASSYGRRGDSPLHF. In DNA form, the CDR3 reads TGTGCCAGCAGCTACGGCCGCAGGGGAGATTCACCCCTCCACTTT.

The chain joins TRBV5-4 to TRBJ2-7; 10 nucleotides align to TRBD2. This CDR3 spans 16 amino acids. Germline V CDR1 and CDR2: SGHNT, YYREEE (reference sequence). Trimming at V came to 5 bases and at J to 3 bases, leaving 11 bases not matched to a gene. In DNA form, the CDR3 reads TGTGCCAGCAGTCTCTCTAGCGGGAGTCAGTTCTACGAGCAGTACTTC. Amino acids: CASSLSSGSQFYEQYF.

J is TRBJ1-3 and V is TRBV11-2; the D gene is possibly TRBD1 (5 bases). The V end lost 5 bases, the J end lost 0 bases, and 17 bases lay between the germline ends. The CDR3 is 17 amino acids. The germline V gene encodes CDR1 SGHAT and CDR2 FQNNGV. The CDR3 sequence: CASSRPVTVPSGNTIYF. CDR3 in DNA: TGTGCCAGCAGCCGTCCGGTGACAGTCCCCTCTGGAAACACCATATATTTT. Supplemented by reference TRBV11-2 and TRBJ1-3, the full variable domain reads EAGVAQSPRYKIIEKRQSVAFWCNPISGHATLYWYQQILGQGPKLLIQFQNNGVVDDSQLPKDRFSAERLKGVDSTLKIQPAKLEDSAVYLCASSRPVTVPSGNTIYFGEGSWLTVV.

Only one count was recorded for this clone. The chain couples TRBV9 to TRBJ1-4; a possible D gene is TRBD1 (5 bases). The CDR3 sequence is 11 residues long. The germline gives CDR1 SGDLS, CDR2 YYNGEE. The V end lost 4 bases, the J end lost 13 bases, and 11 bases lay between the germline ends. The CDR3 sequence: CASSHGGRLFF. For the CDR3, the DNA is TGTGCCAGCAGCCACGGGGGACGACTGTTTTTT.

The rearrangement joins TRBV28 to TRBJ1-1, with 8 bases that match TRBD1. With V trimmed by 6 bases and J by 5 bases, 11 bases remained unmatched. The CDR3 has 15 amino acids. The germline gives CDR1 MDHEN, CDR2 SYDVKM. The CDR3 region has the DNA TGTGCCAGCAGAGTACGGACAGGGAGGGGAACTGAAGCTTTCTTT. It is translated as CASRVRTGRGTEAFF.

The chain is built from TRBV3-1 (or the pseudogene TRBV3-2) and TRBJ2-1; the match to TRBD2 covers 7 bases. V was pared by 1 base and J by 10 bases, with 4 bases of the junction left unmatched. From germline, CDR1 is LGHDT and CDR2 YNNKEL (reference sequence). CDR3 length: 13 residues. The CDR3 nucleotides are TGTGCCAGCAGCCAAGTGGGGGGGGGAGAGCAGTTCTTC. It codes for CASSQVGGGEQFF.

The chain uses TRBV3-1 (or the pseudogene TRBV3-2) and TRBJ1-3; D gene unclear. This CDR3 has 13 amino acids. CDR1 and CDR2 from the germline V gene are LGHDT and YNNKEL (reference sequence). V was clipped by 3 bases and J by 8 bases, with 11 bases between them. The CDR3 loop is CASSHEVRDTIYF. CDR3 bases: TGTGCCAGCAGCCACGAAGTTAGAGACACCATATATTTT.

The genes are TRBV4-2 and TRBJ2-5, with 11 positions matching TRBD2. The CDR3 covers 20 residues. The V gene end was trimmed by 0 bases and the J gene end by 2 bases; junction bases not matched to a gene: 14. CDR1 is LGHNA and CDR2 is YNFKEQ in the germline V gene. This chain's CDR3 is CASSQEASGLAVTIQETQYF. CDR3 DNA sequence: TGTGCCAGCAGCCAAGAGGCCTCGGGACTAGCGGTTACAATACAAGAGACCCAGTACTTC.

The chain uses TRBV19 and TRBJ2-6; 9 bases align to TRBD2. CDR1 is LNHDA, CDR2 SQIVND, per germline (reference sequence). The length of the CDR3 is 17 residues. V was clipped by 7 bases and J by 0 bases; unmatched bases: 7. The CDR3 loop is CASTRREGNSGANVLTF. The CDR3 DNA follows: TGTGCCAGTACCCGGCGGGAGGGAAACTCTGGGGCCAACGTCCTGACTTTC.

This clone was recorded a few times. The chain combines TRBV29-1 with TRBJ1-5; possible D gene TRBD1, 6 bases. The CDR3 length is 12 residues. Germline CDR1 reads SQVTM; CDR2 reads ANQGSEA. Trimming pared 6 bases from V and 6 bases from J, leaving 12 bases between. The DNA of the CDR3 is TGCAGCGTCTCACAGGGCAGTCAGCCCCAGCATTTT. Translation gives CSVSQGSQPQHF.

This clone was recorded only once. V and J are TRBV19 and TRBJ1-2, with 8 bases aligning to TRBD1. The CDR3 contains 15 residues. With V trimmed by 3 bases and J by 2 bases, 5 bases remained unmatched. The germline V gene encodes CDR1 LNHDA and CDR2 SQIVND (reference sequence). CDR3 sequence reads: CASSMGQVLNYGYTF. The CDR3 DNA reads as TGTGCCAGTAGTATGGGACAGGTTTTAAACTATGGCTACACCTTC.

The chain links TRBV5-1 to TRBJ2-2, with TRBD1 identical over 9 bases. The CDR3 runs to 14 residues. The V gene end was trimmed by 4 bases and the J gene end by 9 bases; junction bases not matched to a gene: 7. In germline, CDR1 is SGHRS, CDR2 YFSETQ. The CDR3 here is CASSQGQGSRELFF. In DNA form, the CDR3 reads TGCGCCAGCAGCCAGGGACAGGGTAGTCGGGAGCTGTTTTTT.

The CDR3 sequence: CASSPLWQNSNQPQHF. The CDR3 nucleotides read TGTGCCAGCAGCCCCCTCTGGCAAAATAGCAATCAGCCCCAGCATTTT. The chain carries TRBV7-2 and TRBJ1-5, with D unresolved. Per germline, CDR1 SGHTA and CDR2 FQGNSA. V was cut by 5 bases and J by 0 bases, with 14 bases left in between. The CDR3 has 16 residues.

The chain is built from TRBV5-1 and TRBJ1-2; 7 bases fit TRBD1. J lost 8 bases, V lost 4 bases, and 17 bases had no gene match. The CDR3 covers 16 residues. The germline V gene has CDR1 SGHRS and CDR2 YFSETQ. DNA of the CDR3: TGCGCCAGCAGCAAGTCCCAGACAGGGAATCCCGACGGCTACACCTTC. Amino acid sequence: CASSKSQTGNPDGYTF.

The CDR3 DNA is TGTGCCAGCAGCCCAGGGACTGGGGCCAACGTCCTGACTTTC. As protein: CASSPGTGANVLTF. The rearrangement links TRBV27 to TRBJ2-6; possible D gene TRBD1, 5 bases. The CDR3 covers 14 residues. CDR1 and CDR2 from the germline V gene are MNHEY and SMNVEV (reference sequence). Trimming cost V 6 bases and J 2 bases, with 8 bases left between them.

CDR3 loop: CASSIGWGGLTGELFF. The CDR3 DNA is TGTGCCAGTAGTATAGGCTGGGGGGGGCTCACCGGGGAGCTGTTTTTT. This sequence joins TRBV19 and TRBJ2-2; a possible D gene is TRBD2 (7 bases). Germline-derived CDR1 and CDR2 are LNHDA and SQIVND (reference sequence). This CDR3 contains 16 residues. The V and J ends lost 1 base and 4 bases respectively, with 13 bases between them. The full variable domain, in which reference TRBV19 and TRBJ2-2 provide the parts outside the CDR3, is DGGITQSPKYLFRKEGQNVTLSCEQNLNHDAMYWYRQDPGQGLRLIYYSQIVNDFQKGDIAEGYSVSREKKESFPLTVTSAQKNPTAFYLCASSIGWGGLTGELFFGEGSRLTVL.

V is TRBV3-1 (or the pseudogene TRBV3-2) and J is TRBJ1-5; 10 bases fit TRBD1. The CDR3 is 16 amino acids. The V segment lost 0 bases and the J segment 9 bases; nucleotides outside the gene matches: 8. Germline CDR1 reads LGHDT; CDR2 reads YNNKEL (reference sequence). Here the CDR3 reads CASSQDGGQGIMPQHF. The CDR3 DNA reads as TGTGCCAGCAGCCAAGATGGGGGACAGGGGATCATGCCCCAGCATTTT.

The chain has TRBV3-1 (or the pseudogene TRBV3-2) and TRBJ2-7; 16 bases fit TRBD2. The CDR3 spans 18 residues. CDR1 is LGHDT and CDR2 is YNNKEL in the germline V gene (reference sequence). V lost 3 bases and J lost 1; bases outside the gene matches: 6. The CDR3 DNA reads as TGTGCCAGCAGCCAGGGACTAGCGGGAGGGAGCGCGTCCTACGAGCAGTACTTC. Protein: CASSQGLAGGSASYEQYF.